This TCR beta chain stems from a study (TCRdb year 2016). The CDR3 has 16 amino acids, counting the end cysteine and phenylalanine. The CDR3 DNA has 48 bases and is translated from base 1. V loses 8 bases, J loses 6 bases, and the germline ends lie 20 bases apart. The method behind the library was RT-PCR. For sequencing, an Illumina MiSeq was employed. The public reads were reanalyzed by TCRdb: fastp trimming at Q25, MiXCR alignment, in-frame beta chains only. Identical CDR3 proteins give one entry, which carries the most common genes and DNA. Across this sample there are approximately 720,000 distinct CDR3 sequences, with about 14% seen only once. Around 3.3% of the sample comes from the top ten. This clonotype has ten or more counts. The antigen this receptor binds is unknown. The input lacks base qualities; no much larger clone sits a single base away.

The chain joins TRBV12-3 or TRBV12-4 to TRBJ1-6; confidence is insufficient to name the D gene. The source material was memory CD4+ T cells from blood. The receptor was isolated from a female donor in good health, serving as a healthy control. The nucleotide sequence reads TGTGCCAGCGGGCTTGTGGGGAGGGCTGGTAATTCACCCCTCCACTTT. Its translation is CASGLVGRAGNSPLHF.